This TCR beta chain was sequenced for a study of blood T cell repertoires in COVID-19. Study context: Donors in the United States, Italy and Spain gave samples during acute or convalescent COVID-19. Sources were T cells, B-cell-depleted T cells, or PBMCs; the material itself was cDNA or gDNA.

Trimming shortened V by 5 bases and J by 8 bases, and 15 bases separated the two germline ends. This CDR3 spans 13 amino acids. Germline values: CDR1 MNHEY, CDR2 SMNVEV (reference sequence). In the original processing: Nucleated cell number was recorded as an estimate derived from reference gene primer amplification. Here immunoSEQ multiplex PCR was the method, and the copy in TCRdb shows in-frame clones only, minus some. Clone size and the V and J calls come from that table; the DNA yielded D and trimming. The data contain 95,000 to 150,000 clones, 82% of them singletons. The sequence was collected from a woman aged 65 to 85 with acute or convalescent COVID-19. Material for sequencing was peripheral blood. This chain connects TRBV27 to TRBJ1-2, with a tentative D call TRBD1 (6 bases). The CDR3 region has the DNA TGTGCCAGCAGTAACAGGGTGGTGGAGGGCTACACCTTC. This translates into CASSNRVVEGYTF.